The source of this TCR beta chain is a study of shared clonotypes between healthy human individuals. Study-level information: Researchers assigned three CD4 naive, three CD4 memory, two CD8 naive and one CD8 memory plate to each donor.

The authors ran the assay at deep level. As handled by the study authors: Sequence data from immunoSEQ were junction-only and lacked quality scores; consequently, filtering differed. The assay was immunoSEQ multiplex PCR, and TCRdb's table has in-frame clones only and misses some. V and J calls plus clone size are reproduced from that table; the DNA served to infer D and trimming. The data show a few million clones, just over 90% seen once. V lost 0 bases to trimming and J lost 0 bases, with 9 bases between them. Germline values: CDR1 SGHAT, CDR2 FQNNGV. The CDR3 extends over 16 amino acids. The receptor comes from a man in his late teens or twenties in good health. Specimen: naive CD4+ T cells sorted from blood. Documented subset: CD45RA+ positively selected. V is TRBV11-2 and J is TRBJ1-3, with a tentative D call TRBD1 (5 bases). As DNA, the CDR3 is TGTGCCAGCAGCTTAGATCTGGGGGGCTCTGGAAACACCATATATTTT. This codes for CASSLDLGGSGNTIYF.